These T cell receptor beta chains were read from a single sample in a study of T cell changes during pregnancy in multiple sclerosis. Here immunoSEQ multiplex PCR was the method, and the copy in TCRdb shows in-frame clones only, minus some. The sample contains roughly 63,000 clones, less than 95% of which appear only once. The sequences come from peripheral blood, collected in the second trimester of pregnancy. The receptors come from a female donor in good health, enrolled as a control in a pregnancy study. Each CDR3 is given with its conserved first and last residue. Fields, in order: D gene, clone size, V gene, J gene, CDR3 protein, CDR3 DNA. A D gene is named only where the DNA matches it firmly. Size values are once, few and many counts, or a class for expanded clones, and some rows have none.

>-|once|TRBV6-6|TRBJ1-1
CASSYAATMNTEAFF
TGTGCCAGCAGTTACGCGGCTACCATGAACACTGAAGCTTTCTTT
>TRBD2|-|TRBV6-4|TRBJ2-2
CASSAAGGAGELFF
TGTGCCAGCAGTGCTGCGGGAGGAGCCGGGGAGCTGTTTTTT
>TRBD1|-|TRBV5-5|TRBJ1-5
CASSLGDRLNQPQHF
TGTGCCAGCAGCTTGGGGGACAGGCTCAATCAGCCCCAGCATTTT
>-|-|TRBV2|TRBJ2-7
CASGHLRGGTPYEQYF
TGTGCCAGCGGACATCTAAGGGGGGGGACCCCCTACGAGCAGTACTTC
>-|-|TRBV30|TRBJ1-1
CAWTPTGVFAAFF
TGTGCCTGGACCCCTACAGGTGTCTTTGCAGCTTTCTTT
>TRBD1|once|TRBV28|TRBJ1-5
CASSFRGAMVGQPQHF
TGTGCCAGCAGTTTCAGGGGGGCAATGGTGGGTCAGCCCCAGCATTTT
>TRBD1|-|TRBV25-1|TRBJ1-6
CASSDHRGDNSPLHF
TGTGCCAGCAGTGATCACAGGGGGGATAATTCACCCCTCCACTTT
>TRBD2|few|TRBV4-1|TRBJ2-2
CASSQESAGGVNGELFF
TGCGCCAGCAGCCAAGAATCGGCGGGAGGAGTGAACGGGGAGCTGTTTTTT
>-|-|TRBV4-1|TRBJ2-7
CASSQGTQSSYEQYF
TGCGCCAGCAGCCAAGGGACTCAAAGCTCCTACGAGCAGTACTTC
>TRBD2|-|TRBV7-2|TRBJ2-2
CASSLGRGGAGELFF
TGTGCCAGCAGCTTAGGGCGGGGGGGCGCCGGGGAGCTGTTTTTT
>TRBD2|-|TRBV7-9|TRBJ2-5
CASSPGRGLAGPQETQYF
TGTGCCAGCAGCCCCGGTCGGGGACTAGCGGGTCCCCAAGAGACCCAGTACTTC
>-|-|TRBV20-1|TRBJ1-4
CSARVREKLFF
TGCAGTGCTAGAGTCCGGGAAAAACTGTTTTTT
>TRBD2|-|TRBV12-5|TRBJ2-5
CASGLVKLAGGQGQETQYF
TGTGCTAGTGGTTTGGTAAAACTAGCGGGGGGGCAGGGGCAAGAGACCCAGTACTTC
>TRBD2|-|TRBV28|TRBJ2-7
CARGGQREGSYEQYF
TGTGCCCGGGGCGGCCAGCGGGAGGGATCCTACGAGCAGTACTTC
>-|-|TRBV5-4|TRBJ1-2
CASSGRGQIYGYTF
TGTGCCAGCAGCGGACGAGGACAGATCTATGGCTACACCTTC
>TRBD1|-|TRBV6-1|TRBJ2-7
CASSEETGGPYEQYF
TGTGCCAGCAGTGAAGAGACAGGGGGCCCCTACGAGCAGTACTTC
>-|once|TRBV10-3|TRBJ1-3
CAISESIDSGNTIYF
TGTGCCATCAGTGAATCGATAGACTCTGGAAACACCATATATTTT
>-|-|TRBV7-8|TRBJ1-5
CASSFATGIGQPQHF
TGTGCCAGCAGCTTCGCAACAGGGATAGGTCAGCCCCAGCATTTT
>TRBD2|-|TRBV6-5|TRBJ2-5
CASSYSSGGLETQYF
TGTGCCAGCAGTTACTCTAGCGGGGGACTAGAGACCCAGTACTTC
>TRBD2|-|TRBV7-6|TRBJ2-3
CASTLGLAGVTDTQYF
TGTGCCAGCACTCTCGGACTAGCGGGAGTAACAGATACGCAGTATTTT
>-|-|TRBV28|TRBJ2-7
CATRTPSRGYF
TGTGCCACCCGAACGCCTTCTAGAGGGTACTTC
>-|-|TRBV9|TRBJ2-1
CASSHLAPHAYNEQFF
TGTGCCAGCAGCCACCTAGCGCCACACGCGTACAATGAGCAGTTCTTC
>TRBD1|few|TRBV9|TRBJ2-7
CASSVTGQAYEQYF
TGTGCCAGCAGCGTGACCGGACAGGCATACGAGCAGTACTTC
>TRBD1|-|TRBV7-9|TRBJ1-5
CASSPPGQGNQPQHF
TGTGCCAGCAGCCCACCGGGACAGGGCAATCAGCCCCAGCATTTT
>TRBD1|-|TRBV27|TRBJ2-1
CASRLQGVSNEQFF
TGTGCCAGCAGATTACAGGGGGTGAGCAATGAGCAGTTCTTC
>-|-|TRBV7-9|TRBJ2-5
CASSLSGEETQYF
TGTGCCAGCAGCTTATCAGGGGAAGAGACCCAGTACTTC
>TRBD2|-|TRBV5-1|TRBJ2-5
CASSLAPGGRETQYF
TGCGCCAGCAGCTTGGCCCCGGGAGGCCGAGAGACCCAGTACTTC
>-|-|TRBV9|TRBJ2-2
CASSVGAGQGYTGELFF
TGTGCCAGCAGCGTAGGGGCAGGACAAGGTTACACCGGGGAGCTGTTTTTT
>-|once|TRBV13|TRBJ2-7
CASSLEGVHYEQYF
TGTGCCAGCAGCTTAGAGGGGGTACACTACGAGCAGTACTTC
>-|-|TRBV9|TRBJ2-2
CASSRGSNTGELFF
TGTGCCAGCAGCAGGGGGTCGAACACCGGGGAGCTGTTTTTT
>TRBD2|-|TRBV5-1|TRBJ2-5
CASSLAGTSGIQETQYF
TGCGCCAGCAGCTTGGCCGGGACTAGCGGTATCCAAGAGACCCAGTACTTC
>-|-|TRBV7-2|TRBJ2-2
CASSLWGAPNTGELFF
TGTGCCAGCAGCTTATGGGGAGCACCGAACACCGGGGAGCTGTTTTTT
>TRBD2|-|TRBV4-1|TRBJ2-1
CASSQIAGGGTRLNEQFF
TGCGCCAGCAGCCAAATAGCGGGAGGGGGTACAAGGTTGAATGAGCAGTTCTTC
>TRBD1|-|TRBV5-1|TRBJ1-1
CASSLQGQGAPSEAFF
TGCGCCAGCAGCTTACAAGGACAGGGGGCCCCATCGGAAGCTTTCTTT
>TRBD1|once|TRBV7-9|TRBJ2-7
CASSFDRGNPYEQYF
TGTGCCAGCAGCTTCGACAGGGGGAACCCCTACGAGCAGTACTTC
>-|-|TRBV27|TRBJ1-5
CASGRFQPQHF
TGTGCCAGCGGGAGGTTTCAGCCCCAGCATTTT
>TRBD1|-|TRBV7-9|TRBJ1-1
CASSNRQGEAFF
TGTGCCAGCAGCAACAGACAGGGTGAAGCTTTCTTT
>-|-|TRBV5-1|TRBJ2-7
CASSSGLRAYEQYF
TGCGCCAGCAGCTCGGGACTTCGCGCCTACGAGCAGTACTTC
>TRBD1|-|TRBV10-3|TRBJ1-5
CAISPTGHQPQHF
TGTGCCATCAGTCCGACAGGGCATCAGCCCCAGCATTTT
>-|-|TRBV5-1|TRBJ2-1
CASSLFTSSYNEQFF
TGCGCCAGCAGCTTGTTCACGAGCTCCTACAATGAGCAGTTCTTC
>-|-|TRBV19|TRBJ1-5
CASSKLPGQGNQPQHF
TGTGCCAGTAGCAAGTTGCCGGGCCAGGGGAATCAGCCCCAGCATTTT
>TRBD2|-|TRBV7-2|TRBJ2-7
CASSSTSGYYEQYF
TGTGCCAGCAGCTCTACTAGCGGGTACTACGAGCAGTACTTC
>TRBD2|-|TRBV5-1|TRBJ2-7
CASKGLAGGLSEQYF
TGCGCCAGCAAGGGACTAGCGGGAGGTCTGAGTGAGCAGTACTTC
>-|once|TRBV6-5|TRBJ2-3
CASSYSLGQEYF
TGTGCCAGCAGTTATTCGCTAGGACAAGAGTATTTT
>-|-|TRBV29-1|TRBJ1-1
CSVEPAPRGKNTEAFF
TGCAGCGTTGAGCCCGCCCCAAGGGGAAAGAACACTGAAGCTTTCTTT
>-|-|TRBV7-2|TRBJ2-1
CASSLDTSGNEQFF
TGTGCCAGCAGCTTAGATACCAGCGGCAATGAGCAGTTCTTC
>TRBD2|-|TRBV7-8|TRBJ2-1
CASSWGGVEQFF
TGTGCCAGCAGTTGGGGGGGGGTTGAGCAGTTCTTC
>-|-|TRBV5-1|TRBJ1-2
CASSPEGTSIGYTF
TGCGCCAGCAGCCCGGAGGGCACCTCTATTGGCTACACCTTC
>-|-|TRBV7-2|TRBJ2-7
CASSLSRDTYEQYF
TGTGCCAGCAGCTTAAGTCGGGACACCTACGAGCAGTACTTC
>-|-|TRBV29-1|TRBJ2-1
CSVEDHFDEQFF
TGCAGCGTTGAAGACCACTTCGATGAGCAGTTCTTC
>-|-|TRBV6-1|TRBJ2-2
CASNSGSNTGELFF
TGTGCCAGCAATTCGGGATCGAACACCGGGGAGCTGTTTTTT
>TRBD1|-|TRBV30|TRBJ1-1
CAWSINTWGTGTGGFVNTEAFF
TGTGCCTGGAGTATAAACACCTGGGGAACCGGGACAGGGGGCTTCGTGAACACTGAAGCTTTCTTT
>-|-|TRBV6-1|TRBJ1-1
CATSSGLVNTEAFF
TGTGCCACCTCCTCGGGTTTAGTGAACACTGAAGCTTTCTTT
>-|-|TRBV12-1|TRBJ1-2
CASSLKDRPRNGYTF
TGTGCCAGCAGCTTGAAGGACAGGCCGAGGAATGGCTACACCTTC
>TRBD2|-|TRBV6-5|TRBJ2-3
CASSYGLAGTTDTQYF
TGTGCCAGCAGTTACGGACTAGCGGGGACCACAGATACGCAGTATTTT
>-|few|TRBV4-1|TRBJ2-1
CASSQDAVLRSSYNEQFF
TGCGCCAGCAGCCAAGATGCGGTTCTACGTAGCTCCTACAATGAGCAGTTCTTC
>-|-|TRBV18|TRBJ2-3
CASSPPKSGLGLGSDDTQYF
TGTGCCAGCTCACCACCGAAGTCAGGCCTGGGACTGGGAAGTGACGATACGCAGTATTTT